Each of the 14 T cell receptor beta chains below was sequenced from the same sample in a study of T cell responses to AZD1222 COVID-19 vaccine. Profiling relied on immunoSEQ multiplex PCR, and the TCRdb table lists in-frame clones only, not all of them. The sample carries 150,000 to 200,000 clones, 90% recorded once. Sample: peripheral blood, taken on day 0 of AZD1222 vaccination. The receptors derive from an adult in good health.

This clone has just one count. The chain recombines TRBV3-1 (or the pseudogene TRBV3-2) with TRBJ2-1, with D possibly TRBD2 on 6 matching bases. The germline V and J ends were trimmed by 4 bases and 9 bases, with 16 bases remaining between them. Per germline, CDR1 LGHDT and CDR2 YNNKEL (reference sequence). The CDR3 loop spans 14 amino acids. CDR3 loop: CASSLGLLGVEQFF. In DNA form, the CDR3 reads TGTGCCAGCAGCCTGGGACTGCTCGGGGTTGAGCAGTTCTTC.

The chain uses TRBV4-2 and TRBJ1-3; 7 bases agree with TRBD1. Germline V gives CDR1 LGHNA, CDR2 YNFKEQ. The CDR3 spans 16 residues. V trimming: 6 bases; J trimming: 4 bases; junction bases outside the gene matches: 12. The CDR3 coding sequence is TGTGCCAGCAGTCTCTCTGACAGGGATGGGGGAAACACCATATATTTT. Its protein is CASSLSDRDGGNTIYF.

J is TRBJ1-5 and V is TRBV6-5, with D unclear. The germline CDR1 and CDR2 sequences are MNHEY and SVGAGI. V lost 4 bases and J lost 5, with 9 bases in between. There are 13 residues in the CDR3. The chain's CDR3 is CASSSRLDQPQHF. CDR3 bases: TGTGCCAGCAGTTCCCGACTTGATCAGCCCCAGCATTTT.

CDR3 coding DNA: TGTGCCAGCAGCTTATGGACGACGAACACTGAAGCTTTCTTT. It codes for CASSLWTTNTEAFF. V usage is TRBV5-5 and J usage is TRBJ1-1; D remains ambiguous. The CDR3 covers 14 residues. Per the germline V gene, CDR1 is SGHKS and CDR2 is YYEKEE (reference sequence). The V gene lost 2 bases and the J gene lost 1 base, with 9 bases spanning the gap.

This clone was detected once. The rearrangement uses TRBV5-1 and TRBJ2-6, with D perhaps TRBD2 (5 bases). CDR3 length: 15 amino acids. V was pared by 1 base and J by 4 bases, with 9 bases between. Per the germline V gene, CDR1 is SGHRS and CDR2 is YFSETQ. The CDR3 here is CASSLSGRGANVLTF. In nucleotides, the CDR3 is TGCGCCAGCAGCTTGAGTGGGAGAGGGGCCAACGTCCTGACTTTC. Full variable domain (remainder filled in from reference TRBV5-1 and TRBJ2-6): KAGVTQTPRYLIKTRGQQVTLSCSPISGHRSVSWYQQTPGQGLQFLFEYFSETQRNKGNFPGRFSGRQFSNSRSEMNVSTLELGDSALYLCASSLSGRGANVLTFGAGSRLTVL.

The chain has TRBV4-1 and TRBJ2-6; D possibly matches TRBD1 or TRBD2 (5 bases each). Trimming removed 4 bases from V and 0 bases from J, with 19 bases in between. Germline assignment: CDR1 MGHRA and CDR2 YSYEKL. The CDR3 totals 19 residues. The CDR3, as DNA: TGCGCCAGCAGCCCTTGGGACGGACAACTGCGCTCTGGGGCCAACGTCCTGACTTTC. Translating it yields CASSPWDGQLRSGANVLTF.

The rearrangement joins TRBV28 to TRBJ1-2, with D tentatively TRBD1 (6 bases). Germline-derived CDR1 and CDR2 are MDHEN and SYDVKM. The CDR3 contains 14 residues. The V and J ends lost 4 bases and 6 bases respectively, with 15 bases between them. DNA of the CDR3: TGTGCCAGCAGTTCCGTCCCACAGGGTGATGGCTACACCTTC. Amino acid sequence: CASSSVPQGDGYTF.

Only a few counts were recorded for this clone. The V call is TRBV20-1, the J call TRBJ2-7, with D perhaps TRBD1 or TRBD2 (5 bases each). Per germline, CDR1 DFQATT and CDR2 SNEGSKA (reference sequence). The CDR3 covers 11 residues. The V gene lost 6 bases and the J gene lost 3 bases, with 9 bases spanning the gap. CDR3 in amino acids: CSAGEIYEQYF. CDR3 sequence (DNA): TGCAGTGCAGGGGAGATCTACGAGCAGTACTTC.

This chain's CDR3 is CASIWTIDTEAFF. CDR3 DNA: TGTGCCAGCATCTGGACAATCGACACTGAAGCTTTCTTT. This chain joins TRBV12-3 or TRBV12-4 and TRBJ1-1, with D possibly TRBD1 on 5 matching bases. V lost 7 bases to trimming and J lost 3 bases, with 12 bases between them. This CDR3 contains 13 residues.

The rearrangement uses TRBV15 and TRBJ1-4, with a tentative D call TRBD1 (6 bases). From germline, CDR1 is LNHNV and CDR2 YYDKDF (reference sequence). The CDR3 extends over 16 amino acids. V gave up 0 bases and J gave up 7 bases, with 15 bases separating them. The CDR3 coding sequence is TGTGCCACCAGCAGAGAGATTGGGGGGGCGAGTGAAAAACTGTTTTTT. It yields the protein CATSREIGGASEKLFF. Filled out from reference TRBV15 and TRBJ1-4, the complete variable domain reads DAMVIQNPRYQVTQFGKPVTLSCSQTLNHNVMYWYQQKSSQAPKLLFHYYDKDFNNEADTPDNFQSRRPNTSFCFLDIRSPGLGDTAMYLCATSREIGGASEKLFFGSGTQLSVL.

With regard to this clone: Other DNA sequences in the sample encode the same CDR3. V gene TRBV6-5 combines with J gene TRBJ2-2; no definite D call. V was trimmed by 8 bases and J by 3 bases, leaving 7 bases between them. CDR1 is MNHEY, CDR2 SVGAGI, per germline. The CDR3 is 12 amino acids. CDR3 in DNA: TGTGCCAGCTCGTCCTACACCGGGGAGCTGTTTTTT. The encoded protein is CASSSYTGELFF.

CDR3 bases: TGCGCCAGCAGCCAAGCCTCCAGGGGGGAAGGGGAAAAACTGTTTTTT. Protein product: CASSQASRGEGEKLFF. The chain recombines TRBV4-1 with TRBJ1-4; TRBD1 matches 7 bases. Trimming at V came to 1 base and at J to 8 bases, leaving 10 bases not matched to a gene. There are 16 residues in the CDR3. Germline V gene lookup returns CDR1 MGHRA and CDR2 YSYEKL.

The J gene is TRBJ1-3, the V gene TRBV5-5; D remains unclear. Per the germline V gene, CDR1 is SGHKS and CDR2 is YYEKEE (reference sequence). This CDR3 spans 13 amino acids. The V and J ends lost 9 bases and 4 bases respectively, with 14 bases between them. CDR3 sequence: CATGKGDGNTIYF. In DNA form, the CDR3 reads TGTGCCACCGGCAAGGGCGACGGAAACACCATATATTTT. The whole variable domain, remainder taken from reference TRBV5-5 and TRBJ1-3, is DAGVTQSPTHLIKTRGQQVTLRCSPISGHKSVSWYQQVLGQGPQFIFQYYEKEERGRGNFPDRFSARQFPNYSSELNVNALLLGDSALYLCATGKGDGNTIYFGEGSWLTVV.

The J gene is TRBJ1-2, the V gene TRBV2; D gene uncertain. Germline V gene lookup returns CDR1 SNHLY and CDR2 FYNNEI. The CDR3 extends over 13 amino acids. V lost 3 bases, J lost 1 base, and 6 bases lay in between. CDR3 DNA sequence: TGTGCCAGCAGTGACAGGAGTAACTATGGCTACACCTTC. Its translation is CASSDRSNYGYTF. Drawing the rest from reference TRBV2 and TRBJ1-2, the complete variable domain is EPEVTQTPSHQVTQMGQEVILRCVPISNHLYFYWYRQILGQKVEFLVSFYNNEISEKSEIFDDQFSVERPDGSNFTLKIRSTKLEDSAMYFCASSDRSNYGYTFGSGTRLTVV.